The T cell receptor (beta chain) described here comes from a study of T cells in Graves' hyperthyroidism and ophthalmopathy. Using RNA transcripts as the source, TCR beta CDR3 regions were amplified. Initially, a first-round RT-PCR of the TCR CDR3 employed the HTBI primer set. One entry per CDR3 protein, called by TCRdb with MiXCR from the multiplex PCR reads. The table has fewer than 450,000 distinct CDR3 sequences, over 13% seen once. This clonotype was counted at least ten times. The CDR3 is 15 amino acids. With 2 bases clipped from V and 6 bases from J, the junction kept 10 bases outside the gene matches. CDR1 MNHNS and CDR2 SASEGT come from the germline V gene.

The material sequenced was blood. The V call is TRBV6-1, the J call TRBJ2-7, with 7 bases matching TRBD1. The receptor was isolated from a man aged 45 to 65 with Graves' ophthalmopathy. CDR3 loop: CASSEWETGFGEQYF. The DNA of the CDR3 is TGTGCCAGCAGTGAATGGGAGACAGGGTTTGGCGAGCAGTACTTC.